This TCR beta chain was documented in a study of blood T cell repertoires in COVID-19. Whole-study context: The origin of the acute and convalescent COVID-19 samples was the United States, Italy and Spain. Nucleic acid was either cDNA or gDNA, and it came from T cells, B-cell-depleted T cells, or PBMCs.

The CDR3 covers 11 residues. CDR1 is SEHNR, CDR2 FQNEAQ, per germline (reference sequence). V shed 2 bases and J shed 8 bases, with 4 bases lying between them. Authors' data handling: Researchers report that nucleated cell counts were estimated from reference gene primer amplification. Produced via immunoSEQ multiplex PCR; TCRdb's table is partial and in-frame only. That table is the source of V, J and clone size, and D and trimming were worked out from the DNA. The table includes around 130,000 clones, around 80% detected once. The chain employs TRBV7-9 and TRBJ2-1; D gene uncertain. Specimen: peripheral blood. The receptor was derived from a man aged 60 to 75 with active or convalescent COVID-19. This CDR3 is CASSLFDEQFF. Written as DNA, the CDR3 is TGTGCCAGCAGCTTATTCGATGAGCAGTTCTTC.